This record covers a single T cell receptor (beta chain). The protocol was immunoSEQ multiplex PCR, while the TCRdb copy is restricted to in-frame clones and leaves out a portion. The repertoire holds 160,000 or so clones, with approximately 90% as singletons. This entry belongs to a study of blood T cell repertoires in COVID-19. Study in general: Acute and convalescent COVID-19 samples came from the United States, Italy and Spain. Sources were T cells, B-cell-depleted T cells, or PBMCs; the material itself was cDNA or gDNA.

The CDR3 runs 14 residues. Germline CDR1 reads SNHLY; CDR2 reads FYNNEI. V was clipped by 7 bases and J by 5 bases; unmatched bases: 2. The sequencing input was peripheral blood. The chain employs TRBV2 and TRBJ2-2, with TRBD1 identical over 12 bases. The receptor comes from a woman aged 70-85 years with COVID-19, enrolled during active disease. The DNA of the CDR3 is TGTGCCAGCACGGGACAGGGGGCGACCGGGGAGCTGTTTTTT. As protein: CASTGQGATGELFF. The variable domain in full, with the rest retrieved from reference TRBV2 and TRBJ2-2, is EPEVTQTPSHQVTQMGQEVILRCVPISNHLYFYWYRQILGQKVEFLVSFYNNEISEKSEIFDDQFSVERPDGSNFTLKIRSTKLEDSAMYFCASTGQGATGELFFGEGSRLTVL.